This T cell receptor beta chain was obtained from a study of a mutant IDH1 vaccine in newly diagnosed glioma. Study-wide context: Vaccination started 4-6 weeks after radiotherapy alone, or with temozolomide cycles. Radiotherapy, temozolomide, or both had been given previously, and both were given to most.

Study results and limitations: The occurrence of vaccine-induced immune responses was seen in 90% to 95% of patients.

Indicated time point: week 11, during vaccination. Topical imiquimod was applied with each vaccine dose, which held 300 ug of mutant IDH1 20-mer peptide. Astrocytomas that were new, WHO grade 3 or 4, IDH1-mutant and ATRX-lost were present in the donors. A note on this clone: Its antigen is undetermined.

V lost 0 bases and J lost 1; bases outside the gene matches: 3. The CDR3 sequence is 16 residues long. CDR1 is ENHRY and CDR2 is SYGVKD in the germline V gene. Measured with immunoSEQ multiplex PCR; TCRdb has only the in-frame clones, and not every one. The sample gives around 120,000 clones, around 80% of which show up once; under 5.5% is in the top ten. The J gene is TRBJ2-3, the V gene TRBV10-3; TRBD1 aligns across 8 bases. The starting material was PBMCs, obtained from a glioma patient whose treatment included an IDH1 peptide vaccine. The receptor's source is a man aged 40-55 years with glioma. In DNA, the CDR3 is TGTGCCATCAGTGAGTCCCCGGGACAGGGCACAGATACGCAGTATTTT. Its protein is CAISESPGQGTDTQYF.